The rows below give T cell receptor beta chains drawn from one sample of a study of blood T cell repertoires in COVID-19. Some clones are missing from TCRdb's copy, which holds only in-frame ones; the method was immunoSEQ multiplex PCR. This table holds some 200,000 clones, about nine tenths found once. The specimen was peripheral blood. Source of these receptors: a woman between 45 and 60 years old with acute or convalescent COVID-19. Each CDR3 is given with its conserved first and last residue.

V: TRBV7-2
J: TRBJ2-1
CDR3: CASSLARERFNEQFF

V: TRBV12-5
J: TRBJ1-5
CDR3: CASGLGTGGSQPQHF

V: TRBV6-2/TRBV6-3
J: TRBJ2-5
CDR3: CASSQFSAGETQYF

V: TRBV10-3
J: TRBJ1-1
CDR3: CAISRQGENTEAFF

V: TRBV27
J: TRBJ2-5
CDR3: CASRQLAGERGETQYF

V: TRBV4-1
J: TRBJ2-2
CDR3: CASSQGQNTGELFF

V: TRBV19
J: TRBJ1-6
CDR3: CASSTGTGGSPLHF

V: TRBV6-5
J: TRBJ1-1
CDR3: CASRDRGEAFF

V: TRBV7-2
J: TRBJ2-7
CDR3: CASSSSGGEQYF

V: TRBV19
J: TRBJ2-3
CDR3: CASSFIPGLAGDTQYF

V: TRBV7-2
J: TRBJ2-1
CDR3: CASINPSSYNEQFF

V: TRBV5-1
J: TRBJ1-4
CDR3: CASSLAGQESNEKLFF

V: TRBV5-4
J: TRBJ1-3
CDR3: CASSHRQGSGNTIYF

V: TRBV19
J: TRBJ2-5
CDR3: CASSPWTGLQETQYF

V: TRBV2
J: TRBJ2-6
CDR3: CASRETGSSGANVLTF

V: TRBV6-1
J: TRBJ2-7
CDR3: CASSDLKGFYEQYF

V: TRBV4-3
J: TRBJ2-3
CDR3: CASSQDRRSTDTQYF

V: TRBV20-1
J: TRBJ2-5
CDR3: CSASPQGPETQYF

V: TRBV19
J: TRBJ1-1
CDR3: CASSPLRGRGSTEAFF

V: TRBV4-2
J: TRBJ2-7
CDR3: CASSRDRAYEQYF

V: TRBV14
J: TRBJ2-1
CDR3: CASSHAREGSTSYEQFF

V: TRBV7-9
J: TRBJ1-5
CDR3: CASSGAGTENQPQHF

V: TRBV10-3
J: TRBJ2-3
CDR3: CAISESKWPERTDTQYF

V: TRBV3-1/TRBV3-2
J: TRBJ2-3
CDR3: CASSQGAGSAGDTQYF